The present T cell receptor beta chain was sequenced within a study of control samples from healthy donors and cancer patients. The table came from immunoSEQ multiplex PCR; TCRdb's copy has only in-frame clones and leaves some out. Here the sample spans about 120,000 clones, more than 70% being singletons. CDR3 size: 16 residues. V gave up 1 base and J gave up 4 bases, with 17 bases separating them. Germline V gives CDR1 SGHKS, CDR2 YYEKEE (reference sequence). V and J are TRBV5-5 and TRBJ2-5, with D possibly TRBD2 on 7 matching bases. Sequences were obtained from blood. This receptor was identified in a woman between 65 and 79 years old in good health. The CDR3 bases are TGTGCCAGCAGCTTGAGGGGGGGAGCCATCGGAGAGACCCAGTACTTC. This sequence encodes CASSLRGGAIGETQYF.